Shown below are 19 T cell receptor beta chains from a single sample sequenced in a study of beta chain features in type 1 diabetes. Every isolated RNA sample was fully reverse transcribed, so sequencing captured expressed TCRB transcripts. Data came from immunoSEQ multiplex PCR; TCRdb stores just in-frame clones and leaves some out. The data show around 180,000 clones, with 10% to 15% seen just once and roughly 0.6% held by the top ten. The sample consisted of central memory CD4+ T cells from blood. These receptors came from a woman aged 18-29 years in good health.

This clone showed up just a few times. The V and J genes are TRBV19 and TRBJ2-2, with 15 bases that match TRBD2. The CDR3 length is 18 residues. J gave up 5 bases and V 5 bases, and 9 bases lay outside the gene matches. Germline CDR1 LNHDA, CDR2 SQIVND (reference sequence). The DNA for the CDR3 is TGTGCCAGTAGTCCGCGGACTAGCGGGAGGGCCGGTACCGGGGAGCTGTTTTTT. It codes for CASSPRTSGRAGTGELFF. The entire variable domain, with the rest obtained from reference TRBV19 and TRBJ2-2, is as follows: DGGITQSPKYLFRKEGQNVTLSCEQNLNHDAMYWYRQDPGQGLRLIYYSQIVNDFQKGDIAEGYSVSREKKESFPLTVTSAQKNPTAFYLCASSPRTSGRAGTGELFFGEGSRLTVL.

The J gene is TRBJ2-7, the V gene TRBV25-1; tentatively, D is TRBD1 (6 bases). Germline CDR1 is MGHDK and CDR2 is SYGVNS. V lost 5 bases, J lost 3 bases, and 14 bases lay in between. CDR3 length: 14 residues. The CDR3 region is CASSSRDTLYEQYF. CDR3 nucleotides: TGTGCCAGCAGTTCAAGGGACACCCTCTACGAGCAGTACTTC.

This clone showed up just a few times. The V call is TRBV4-2, the J call TRBJ2-5, with 10 positions matching TRBD2. The CDR3 covers 15 residues. With 3 bases clipped from V and 4 bases from J, the junction kept 5 bases outside the gene matches. Germline V lookup: CDR1 LGHNA, CDR2 YNFKEQ. CDR3: CASSQNSGRRETQYF. CDR3 nucleotides: TGTGCCAGCAGCCAGAATAGCGGGAGGAGAGAGACCCAGTACTTC.

This clone came up a few times. The chain recombines TRBV27 with TRBJ2-1; TRBD2 matches 9 bases. Trimming took 8 bases from V and 8 from J; bases not matched to a gene: 13. The CDR3 extends over 15 amino acids. The germline gives CDR1 MNHEY, CDR2 SMNVEV (reference sequence). CDR3 loop: CASRSITAGGHEQFF. The CDR3 coding sequence is TGTGCCAGCCGATCAATCACTGCGGGAGGGCATGAGCAGTTCTTC.

The chain is built from TRBV30 and TRBJ1-5; D gene uncertain. Looked up from germline, CDR1 is GTSNPN and CDR2 is SVGIG (reference sequence). The CDR3 is 13 residues long. V was cut by 1 base and J by 3 bases, with 7 bases left in between. CDR3 amino acids: CAWSGQDNQPQHF. The CDR3 coding sequence is TGTGCCTGGAGTGGGCAGGACAATCAGCCCCAGCATTTT.

This chain connects TRBV4-2 to TRBJ1-5; D is ambiguous. The germline V and J ends were trimmed by 2 bases and 0 bases, with 14 bases remaining between them. This CDR3 comprises 17 residues. Germline V gene lookup returns CDR1 LGHNA and CDR2 YNFKEQ. For the CDR3, the DNA is TGTGCCAGCAGCCAAATGCAGGAAAGCTATAGCAATCAGCCCCAGCATTTT. Protein sequence: CASSQMQESYSNQPQHF.

This clone was seen only a few times. The J gene is TRBJ1-1, the V gene TRBV15; D is perhaps TRBD1 (6 bases). The CDR3 runs 13 residues. Deletions cut 4 bases from V and 6 bases from J, with 12 bases between. The germline V gene has CDR1 LNHNV and CDR2 YYDKDF (reference sequence). This CDR3 reads CATSTGEGAEAFF. As DNA, the CDR3 is TGTGCCACCAGCACCGGGGAGGGGGCTGAAGCTTTCTTT.

The chain joins TRBV6-1 to TRBJ2-7, with D unclear. Germline V CDR1 and CDR2: MNHNS, SASEGT. The germline V and J ends were trimmed by 5 bases and 3 bases, with 8 bases remaining between them. The CDR3 length is 12 residues. In nucleotides, the CDR3 is TGTGCCAGCAGTAAAGATAGCTACGAGCAGTACTTC. Its translation is CASSKDSYEQYF.

The V gene is TRBV29-1, the J gene TRBJ2-7, with 11 bases lining up with TRBD2. V trimming: 5 bases; J trimming: 2 bases; junction bases outside the gene matches: 8. The germline V gene has CDR1 SQVTM and CDR2 ANQGSEA. This CDR3 is 15 amino acids long. CDR3 protein: CSVTGTSGGTYEQYF. CDR3 sequence (DNA): TGCAGCGTTACCGGGACTAGCGGAGGAACCTACGAGCAGTACTTC.

The chain joins TRBV29-1 to TRBJ2-1, with 14 bases fitting TRBD2. The CDR3 is 17 amino acids. J lost 5 bases, V lost 7 bases, and 13 bases had no gene match. Germline V gene sequence: CDR1 SQVTM, CDR2 ANQGSEA. This chain's CDR3 is CSERRGLAGDGHNEQFF. CDR3 nucleotide sequence: TGCAGCGAGCGCAGGGGACTAGCGGGAGATGGACACAATGAGCAGTTCTTC.

The chain recombines TRBV5-1 with TRBJ2-3, with TRBD2 identical over 14 bases. CDR1 and CDR2 from the germline V gene are SGHRS and YFSETQ. CDR3 length: 16 residues. V lost 2 bases, J lost 5 bases, and 4 bases stayed unmatched. Here the CDR3 reads CASSFGTSGSRDTQYF. The CDR3 region has the DNA TGCGCCAGCAGCTTCGGGACTAGCGGGAGCCGAGATACGCAGTATTTT.

This chain links TRBV9 with TRBJ2-5, with unresolved D. Per the germline V gene, CDR1 is SGDLS and CDR2 is YYNGEE. The CDR3 covers 14 residues. V was shortened by 0 bases and J by 2 bases, with 8 bases between the two germline ends. This chain's CDR3 is CASSVGAEQETQYF. For the CDR3, the DNA is TGTGCCAGCAGCGTAGGGGCAGAACAAGAGACCCAGTACTTC.

The V gene is TRBV11-2, the J gene TRBJ2-1, with 7 bases that match TRBD1. Germline V CDR1 and CDR2: SGHAT, FQNNGV. The CDR3 length is 15 residues. V dropped 5 bases and J dropped 4; count of bases not matched to a gene: 8. In nucleotides, the CDR3 is TGTGCCAGCAGCCCGTCCCGGGACAGTTACAATGAGCAGTTCTTC. It is translated as CASSPSRDSYNEQFF.

In nucleotides, the CDR3 is TGTGCCTGGACTGTACTGAAGCACAGGGGCAATACTGAAGCTTTCTTT. Translating it yields CAWTVLKHRGNTEAFF. The rearrangement uses TRBV30 and TRBJ1-1, with 7 bases matching TRBD1. The ends lost 4 bases at V and 5 bases at J; junction bases unmatched: 16. The CDR3 has 16 amino acids. From germline, CDR1 is GTSNPN and CDR2 SVGIG (reference sequence).

This clone has more than one count but fewer than ten. The J gene is TRBJ1-3, the V gene TRBV30; a possible D gene is TRBD1 (6 bases). Germline CDR1 and CDR2: GTSNPN and SVGIG (reference sequence). The CDR3 covers 14 residues. V was pared by 2 bases and J by 0 bases, with 8 bases between. The CDR3 region has the DNA TGTGCCTGGAGTATGGGGGCCTCTGGAAACACCATATATTTT. Amino acid sequence: CAWSMGASGNTIYF.

This clone was picked up a small number of times. The chain combines TRBV7-3 with TRBJ2-1; TRBD2 aligns across 11 bases. CDR3 length equals 16 residues. The germline V gene encodes CDR1 SGHTA and CDR2 FQGTGA. Germline trimming cut 5 bases from V and 7 bases from J; bases unmatched to any gene: 10. The chain's CDR3 is CASSPRSGRGGNEQFF. The CDR3, as DNA: TGTGCCAGCAGCCCCCGTAGCGGGAGGGGAGGGAATGAGCAGTTCTTC.

This chain connects TRBV7-8 to TRBJ1-1, with TRBD1 matching over 8 bases. CDR1 and CDR2 (germline): SGHVS, FQNEAQ. The V gene end was trimmed by 5 bases and the J gene end by 1 base; junction bases not matched to a gene: 3. The CDR3 runs to 14 residues. CDR3 loop: CASSNDRGNTEAFF. The CDR3 DNA follows: TGTGCCAGCAGCAACGACAGGGGGAACACTGAAGCTTTCTTT. Filled out from reference TRBV7-8 and TRBJ1-1, the complete variable domain reads GAGVSQSPRYKVAKRGQDVALRCDPISGHVSLFWYQQALGQGPEFLTYFQNEAQLDKSGLPSDRFFAERPEGSVSTLKIQRTQQEDSAVYLCASSNDRGNTEAFFGQGTRLTVV.

V usage is TRBV20-1 and J usage is TRBJ1-4; no reliable D call. The germline CDR1 and CDR2 sequences are DFQATT and SNEGSKA (reference sequence). The CDR3 spans 10 residues. V lost 3 bases and J 8 bases, leaving 4 bases between the germline ends. CDR3 in amino acids: CSASAEKLFF. The CDR3 DNA reads as TGCAGTGCTAGCGCGGAAAAACTGTTTTTT.

This clone has more than one count but fewer than ten. V gene TRBV5-1 combines with J gene TRBJ2-7, with TRBD2 matching over 7 bases. The germline gives CDR1 SGHRS, CDR2 YFSETQ. The V and J ends lost 4 bases and 0 bases, in that order; junction bases with no gene match: 1. This CDR3 is built from 13 residues. The CDR3 loop reads CASSRDYSYEQYF. The CDR3 DNA reads TGCGCCAGCAGCCGGGACTACTCCTACGAGCAGTACTTC. The full variable domain, with the rest looked up from reference TRBV5-1 and TRBJ2-7, is KAGVTQTPRYLIKTRGQQVTLSCSPISGHRSVSWYQQTPGQGLQFLFEYFSETQRNKGNFPGRFSGRQFSNSRSEMNVSTLELGDSALYLCASSRDYSYEQYFGPGTRLTVT.